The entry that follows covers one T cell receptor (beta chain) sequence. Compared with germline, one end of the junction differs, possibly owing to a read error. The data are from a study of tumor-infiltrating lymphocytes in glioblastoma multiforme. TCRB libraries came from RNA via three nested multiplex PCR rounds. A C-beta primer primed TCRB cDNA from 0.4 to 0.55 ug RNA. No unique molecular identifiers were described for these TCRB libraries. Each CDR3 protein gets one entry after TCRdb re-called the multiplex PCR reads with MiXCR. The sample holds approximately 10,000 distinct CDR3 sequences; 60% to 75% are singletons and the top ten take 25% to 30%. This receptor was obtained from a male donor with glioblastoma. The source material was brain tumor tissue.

The CDR3 nucleotides read TGTGCCATCAGCCAACCCGAACAGGGTATGAACACTGAGGCTTTCTTT. Translating gives CAISQPEQGMNTEAFF. The chain couples TRBV5-4 to TRBJ1-1, with a weak D call TRBD1 (6 bases). This CDR3 comprises 16 residues. Germline CDR1 reads SGHNT; CDR2 reads YYREEE (reference sequence).